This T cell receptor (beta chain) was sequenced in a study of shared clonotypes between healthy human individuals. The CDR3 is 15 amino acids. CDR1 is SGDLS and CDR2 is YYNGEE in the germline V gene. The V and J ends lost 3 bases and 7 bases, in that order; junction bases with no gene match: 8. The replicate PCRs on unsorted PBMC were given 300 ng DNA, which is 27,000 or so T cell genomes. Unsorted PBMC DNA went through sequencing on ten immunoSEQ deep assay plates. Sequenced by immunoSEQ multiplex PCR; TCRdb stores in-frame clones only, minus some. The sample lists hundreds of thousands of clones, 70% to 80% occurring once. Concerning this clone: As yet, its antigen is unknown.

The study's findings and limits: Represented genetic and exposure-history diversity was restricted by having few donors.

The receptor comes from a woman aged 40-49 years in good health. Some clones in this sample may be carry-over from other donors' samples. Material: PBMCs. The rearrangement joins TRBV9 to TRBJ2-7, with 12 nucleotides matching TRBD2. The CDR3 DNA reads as TGTGCCAGCAGCGCCGGGCTAGCGGGAGGGTTTGAGCAGTACTTC. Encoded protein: CASSAGLAGGFEQYF.